This T cell receptor (beta chain) derives from a study of cytomegalovirus exposure and HLA in healthy donors. Study findings and constraints: Researchers left out some V segments, among them TRBV6-2 and TRBV6-3, as indistinguishable.

The table lists this clone with a count of one. The antigen remains unidentified. The PCR made use of 60 Vbeta and 13 Jbeta primers. Sequencing was performed with immunoSEQ multiplex PCR; in TCRdb, only in-frame clones are kept and a portion is missing. The sample includes approximately 150,000 clones, nearly 80% seen only once; the top ten take roughly 0.7%. The CDR3 totals 14 residues. The ends lost 6 bases at V and 7 bases at J; junction bases unmatched: 11. Germline V CDR1 and CDR2: MNHNY, SVGAGI (reference sequence). This chain links TRBV6-6 with TRBJ1-1; 7 bases match TRBD1. The clonotype was recovered from a male donor in good health and CMV-seronegative. The sample taken for sequencing was PBMCs. The CDR3 DNA reads as TGTGCCAGCAGCTCTCCGGACAGGAGTTATGAAGCTTTCTTT. Encoded protein: CASSSPDRSYEAFF.